This TCR beta chain was identified during a study of PD-1 blockade in classical Hodgkin lymphoma (dated by TCRdb to the early 2020s). Context from the whole study: Nivolumab dosing was 3 mg/kg intravenously every 2 weeks, continuing until either disease progression or unacceptable toxicity. The study used TCR beta sequencing and CyTOF to define a peripheral blood immune signature of response to PD-1 blockade in classical Hodgkin lymphoma. The paper as a whole reports these results and caveats: Patients starting nivolumab less than 1 year after ASCT had lower diversity and were excluded from later analyses to avoid confounding by immune reconstitution. CD4+ but not CD8+ TCR diversity rose significantly by C4D1 (p=0.0027 vs p=0.16), most apparent in complete responders (p=0.02). Only a single clinical trial cohort was studied, and what caused the repertoire differences, possibly disease activity or prior therapy, remained undefined. Trial patients achieving complete response had baseline diversity similar to newly diagnosed patients, whereas partial responders and progressors had significantly lower diversity. Baseline TCR diversity was reported as lower in newly diagnosed patients than in healthy donors, and lower still in relapsed/refractory patients.

Genomic DNA was isolated using the Qiagen DNeasy kit from unsorted PBMCs as well as from negatively selected CD4+ and CD8+ fractions. Amplification of TCR beta CDR3 regions was done by immunoSEQ multiplex PCR with primers that anneal to V and J segments. A synthetic immune receptor repertoire was used to minimize amplification bias, and any remaining bias was removed computationally after sequencing. Per the original workflow: Custom Python scripts were used to quantify repertoire diversity as the Shannon entropy index. Unsorted, CD4+ and CD8+ repertoires were examined separately, except in combined analyses, for which CD4+ and CD8+ sequences were merged in silico. A clone was considered expanded if an increase in frequency of at least 2-fold after treatment relative to C1D1 was found, and a pseudocount of 0.5 was applied to clones undetected at baseline. Singleton clones were defined as clones with 0 or 1 copy at C1D1, and non-singleton clones were defined as clones with 2 or more copies. Clones expanded in unsorted samples were annotated as CD4+, CD8+ or unknown by matching protein sequences in sorted samples from the same patient. Wilcoxon tests on paired samples were used to test diversity changes from C1D1 to C4D1. Imported from immuneACCESS, the table was reduced by TCRdb to in-frame sequences with V and J called. These copies leave out some clones; in studies compared against another copy, an unresolved V gene accounts for under half, and the cause of the remainder is not known. Clone size and the V and J calls come from that table; the DNA yielded D and trimming. This sample is represented by over 20,000 clones; around 73% of them were singletons. Approximately 24% of the sample goes to the ten largest clones.

The CDR3 numbers 16 residues from cysteine through phenylalanine. Kept here is only the CDR3 DNA, which spans 48 bases and is read in frame from base 1. Trimming leaves V shorter by 5 bases and J shorter by 0 bases, with the junction holding 7 bases beyond the gene matches. CDR1 is given as SGHAT and CDR2 as FQNNGV, both from the germline V gene. What the time point label conveys for this sample: cycle 2 day 1 (C2D1) of nivolumab. All trial patients had relapsed after autologous stem cell transplantation, with cohorts A, B and C differing in prior brentuximab vedotin exposure. The trial cohort included 55 to 65 patients with relapsed/refractory classical Hodgkin lymphoma, and each patient had a best overall response of complete response, partial response or progressive disease. Single-agent nivolumab was administered to trial patients in the multi-cohort phase II CheckMate 205 trial. An independent review committee assessed best overall response using the 2007 International Working Group response criteria. PBMCs from the trial were collected at three points: immediately before nivolumab initiation (C1D1), and during therapy at cycle 2 day 1 and cycle 4 day 1. Peripheral blood was collected in 8 mL Vacutainer Cell Preparation Tubes, from which PBMCs were isolated by centrifugation and then cryopreserved.

As for this clone: The clone's antigen remains unknown. No much larger clone exists at a distance of one base, and base qualities are not known.

The V gene is TRBV11-2 and the J gene is TRBJ1-1, with 9 central nucleotides matching TRBD1. The sequence was collected from a human donor with classical Hodgkin lymphoma. The sequenced sample was peripheral blood mononuclear cells (PBMCs), obtained before the second cycle of nivolumab. CDR3 protein: CASSTGTGTMNTEAFF. The nucleotide sequence is TGTGCCAGCAGCACCGGGACAGGGACTATGAACACTGAAGCTTTCTTT.